The clone carrying this T cell receptor (beta chain) has more than one count but fewer than ten. The germline V gene has CDR1 LNHDA and CDR2 SQIVND (reference sequence). V shed 2 bases, J shed 0 bases, and the junction held 5 bases outside the gene matches. The CDR3 is 18 amino acids. The repertoire was sequenced with immunoSEQ multiplex PCR; TCRdb's copy has only in-frame clones and lacks some. Among about 7,200 clones listed, roughly 86% were seen once. The sample is drawn from a study of lymphopenia after photon versus proton radiotherapy. This specimen was peripheral blood, taken from a patient treated with photon-based radiotherapy. The chain combines TRBV19 with TRBJ2-2, with TRBD2 matching over 11 bases. The TCR was taken from a man in his fifties or sixties with cholangiocarcinoma. The CDR3 bases are TGTGCCAGTAGTATAAAGGATAGCGGGAGGGCGAACACCGGGGAGCTGTTTTTT. Residues: CASSIKDSGRANTGELFF.